The 22 T cell receptor beta chains below were found in one sample sequenced in a study of shared clonotypes between healthy human individuals. Profiling relied on immunoSEQ multiplex PCR, and the TCRdb table lists in-frame clones only, not all of them. The data contain just under 95,000 clones, 68% of them singletons. The sample taken for sequencing was memory CD8+ T cells sorted from blood. The subset was: CD45RO+ cells pooled with CCR7-negative TemRA cells. These receptors were taken from a young man in good health.

The J gene is TRBJ2-7, the V gene TRBV14; TRBD2 matches at 14 bases. Germline lookup yields CDR1 SGHDN and CDR2 FVKESK. CDR3 length equals 19 residues. The trim removed 2 bases at V and 2 bases at J, leaving 11 bases unmatched. CDR3 sequence: CASSQRLAGGPGLTYEQYF. The DNA of the CDR3 is TGTGCCAGCAGCCAAAGACTAGCGGGAGGGCCGGGGCTGACCTACGAGCAGTACTTC.

With regard to this clone: This likely stems from a read error, as it lies one base from a far larger clone. J is TRBJ2-1 and V is TRBV7-8; D not certain. CDR1 is SGHVS and CDR2 is FQNEAQ in the germline V gene. Trimming removed 1 base from V and 5 bases from J, with 3 bases in between. The CDR3 runs to 12 residues. In DNA form, the CDR3 reads TGTGCCAGCAGCTTAGACGACAATGAGCAGTTCTTC. It codes for CASSLDDNEQFF.

The V and J genes are TRBV29-1 and TRBJ1-1; D gene unclear. The germline CDR1 and CDR2 sequences are SQVTM and ANQGSEA. Trimming left V 4 bases short and J 0 bases short, with 6 bases between. This CDR3 has 12 amino acids. The CDR3 DNA sequence: TGCAGCGTTGGAATAATGAACACTGAAGCTTTCTTT. It codes for CSVGIMNTEAFF.

This clone was counted only a few times. The chain employs TRBV2 and TRBJ2-2; weak D call: TRBD2 (6 bases). CDR1 and CDR2 (germline): SNHLY, FYNNEI. The CDR3 sequence is 15 residues long. Trimming left V 8 bases short and J 1 base short, with 14 bases between. CDR3 sequence (DNA): TGTGCCAGCTCGCGGGGACTGAGGAACACCGGGGAGCTGTTTTTT. It yields the protein CASSRGLRNTGELFF.

The chain uses TRBV2 and TRBJ1-3, with D uncertain. The CDR3 has 15 residues. With 3 bases removed from V and 0 bases from J, the gap between germline ends came to 9 bases. Germline values: CDR1 SNHLY, CDR2 FYNNEI. CDR3 protein: CASSERPRSGNTIYF. Written as DNA, the CDR3 is TGTGCCAGCAGTGAGCGGCCGCGCTCTGGAAACACCATATATTTT.

The chain uses TRBV7-2 and TRBJ2-1; 9 bases are a match to TRBD2. Trimming removed 1 base from V and 6 bases from J; junction bases left unmatched: 10. The CDR3 runs to 17 residues. Germline values: CDR1 SGHTA, CDR2 FQGNSA. CDR3 residues: CASSLVGSREGLNEQFF. DNA of the CDR3: TGTGCCAGCAGCTTAGTGGGGTCGCGGGAGGGCCTCAATGAGCAGTTCTTC.

There are a few counts of this clone. At one boundary the junction diverges from the germline segment, which might be a read error. The DNA of the CDR3 is TGTGCCAGCAGCGGGGACGTCTCCCACGAGCAGTACTTC. This sequence encodes CASSGDVSHEQYF. This chain joins TRBV5-4 and TRBJ2-7, with D possibly being TRBD1 or TRBD2 (5 bases each). The germline V gene has CDR1 SGHNT and CDR2 YYREEE (reference sequence). The length of the CDR3 is 13 residues.

This clone was detected only once. The chain is built from TRBV7-2 and TRBJ2-7; maybe TRBD2 (6 bases). The germline V gene has CDR1 SGHTA and CDR2 FQGNSA. CDR3 length: 11 residues. Trimming left V 3 bases short and J 9 bases short, with 9 bases between. CDR3 coding DNA: TGTGCCAGCAGCTTGGGACTGGGGCAGTACTTC. It specifies CASSLGLGQYF.

The chain couples TRBV7-1 to TRBJ2-7, with D possibly being TRBD1 (6 bases). TRBV7-1 is given ORF status, its function remaining uncertain. The V and J ends lost 4 bases and 4 bases respectively, with 14 bases between them. The CDR3 loop spans 14 amino acids. CDR3: CASSLVPGDYEQYF. DNA of the CDR3: TGTGCCAGCAGCTTAGTTCCAGGGGATTACGAGCAGTACTTC.

Here the CDR3 DNA reads TGTGCCAGCAGTGTAACTCCTGAGCAGTTCTTC. The encoded protein is CASSVTPEQFF. The chain links TRBV2 to TRBJ2-1; D gene unclear. The CDR3 length is 11 residues. V gave up 4 bases and J gave up 9 bases, with 7 bases separating them. From germline, CDR1 is SNHLY and CDR2 FYNNEI. Filled out from reference TRBV2 and TRBJ2-1, the complete variable domain reads EPEVTQTPSHQVTQMGQEVILRCVPISNHLYFYWYRQILGQKVEFLVSFYNNEISEKSEIFDDQFSVERPDGSNFTLKIRSTKLEDSAMYFCASSVTPEQFFGPGTRLTVL.

A single count supports this clone. The rearrangement uses TRBV2 and TRBJ2-7; D is undetermined. Trimming stripped 9 bases from V and 4 bases from J, with 13 bases between. Germline values: CDR1 SNHLY, CDR2 FYNNEI. The length of the CDR3 is 12 residues. The CDR3 DNA reads TGTGCCAGACCGATGACCCCTTACGAGCAGTACTTC. This sequence encodes CARPMTPYEQYF.

The J gene is TRBJ2-7, the V gene TRBV6-1, with TRBD2 as a possible D gene (6 bases). Germline V gene lookup returns CDR1 MNHNS and CDR2 SASEGT. The CDR3 runs to 14 residues. Trimming left V 4 bases short and J 4 bases short, with 14 bases between. CDR3 nucleotide sequence: TGTGCCAGCAGTGGGTATGGGGGAGGTTACGAGCAGTACTTC. Its translation is CASSGYGGGYEQYF.

The chain is built from TRBV6-6 and TRBJ2-1, with a tentative D call TRBD2 (5 bases). The CDR3 loop spans 14 amino acids. V gave up 5 bases and J gave up 8 bases, with 16 bases separating them. CDR1 MNHNY and CDR2 SVGAGI come from the germline V gene (reference sequence). The DNA for the CDR3 is TGTGCCAGCAGTGTAGGACTGGCATGGGATGAGCAGTTCTTC. Protein product: CASSVGLAWDEQFF.

This clone was found a few times. The chain has TRBV2 and TRBJ2-2; D perhaps matches TRBD1 (6 bases). V was shortened by 6 bases and J by 6 bases, with 11 bases between the two germline ends. Germline V lookup: CDR1 SNHLY, CDR2 FYNNEI. This CDR3 is 13 amino acids long. CDR3 loop: CASSIRGSGELFF. The DNA for the CDR3 is TGTGCCAGCAGCATCAGGGGATCCGGGGAGCTGTTTTTT.

The rearrangement joins TRBV13 to TRBJ2-7, with 9 bases identical to TRBD2. Germline V gene data show CDR1 as PRHDT and CDR2 as FYEKMQ (reference sequence). V shed 5 bases, J shed 6 bases, and the junction held 8 bases outside the gene matches. The CDR3 sequence is 14 residues long. The CDR3 DNA sequence: TGTGCCAGCAGCAATAGCGGGAGTATGCGCGAGCAGTACTTC. Translated, it gives CASSNSGSMREQYF.

The V call is TRBV28, the J call TRBJ2-7; 14 nucleotides align to TRBD2. The CDR3 extends over 17 amino acids. Germline CDR1 MDHEN, CDR2 SYDVKM. V lost 6 bases and J lost 1; bases outside the gene matches: 8. The CDR3 DNA sequence: TGTGCCAGCAGGACAGGACTAGCGGGAGGATGGTCCTACGAGCAGTACTTC. This codes for CASRTGLAGGWSYEQYF.

The chain joins TRBV6-4 to TRBJ2-2; D gene unclear. V lost 0 bases and J lost 0, with 8 bases in between. From germline, CDR1 is MRHNA and CDR2 SNTAGT. The CDR3 loop spans 16 amino acids. Here the CDR3 reads CASSDSAGTNTGELFF. CDR3 nucleotides: TGTGCCAGCAGTGACTCGGCAGGAACGAACACCGGGGAGCTGTTTTTT.

CDR3 sequence (DNA): TGTGCCAGCGCAAGGTCGGGACCTAATGAAAAACTGTTTTTT. Translated: CASARSGPNEKLFF. The rearrangement uses TRBV7-9 and TRBJ1-4, with a tentative D call TRBD1 (5 bases). V dropped 8 bases and J dropped 3 bases, with 13 bases sitting between them. The CDR3 contains 14 residues. Per the germline V gene, CDR1 is SEHNR and CDR2 is FQNEAQ (reference sequence).

This clone has ten or more counts. The chain recombines TRBV25-1 with TRBJ2-1, with 10 bases aligning to TRBD1. Germline V gives CDR1 MGHDK, CDR2 SYGVNS. This CDR3 spans 14 amino acids. The trim removed 10 bases at V and 8 bases at J, leaving 11 bases unmatched. The chain's CDR3 is CATGGTGARDEQFF. CDR3 nucleotide sequence: TGTGCCACTGGGGGGACAGGGGCTAGAGATGAGCAGTTCTTC.

J is TRBJ2-1 and V is TRBV7-9; D not resolved. The CDR3 is 17 amino acids. From germline, CDR1 is SEHNR and CDR2 FQNEAQ (reference sequence). V lost 4 bases to trimming and J lost 8 bases, with 24 bases between them. CDR3 residues: CASSYPLEEASEDEQFF. The CDR3, as DNA: TGTGCCAGCAGCTACCCGCTGGAAGAGGCTAGTGAGGATGAGCAGTTCTTC.

The chain uses TRBV4-3 and TRBJ2-1; 11 nucleotides agree with TRBD1. V gave up 1 base and J gave up 6 bases; unmatched junction bases: 8. Looked up from germline, CDR1 is LGHNA and CDR2 is YSLEER. The CDR3 length is 17 residues. The CDR3 DNA is TGCGCCAGCAGCCAAGCTTCTCCCGGGACAGGGGGCAATGAGCAGTTCTTC. This encodes CASSQASPGTGGNEQFF.

The chain carries TRBV2 and TRBJ2-1; D unclear. Germline V gene sequence: CDR1 SNHLY, CDR2 FYNNEI. V lost 8 bases and J 9 bases, leaving 14 bases between the germline ends. CDR3 length: 12 amino acids. The CDR3 spells CASQGYNPEQFF. CDR3 bases: TGTGCCAGCCAAGGGTATAACCCTGAGCAGTTCTTC.